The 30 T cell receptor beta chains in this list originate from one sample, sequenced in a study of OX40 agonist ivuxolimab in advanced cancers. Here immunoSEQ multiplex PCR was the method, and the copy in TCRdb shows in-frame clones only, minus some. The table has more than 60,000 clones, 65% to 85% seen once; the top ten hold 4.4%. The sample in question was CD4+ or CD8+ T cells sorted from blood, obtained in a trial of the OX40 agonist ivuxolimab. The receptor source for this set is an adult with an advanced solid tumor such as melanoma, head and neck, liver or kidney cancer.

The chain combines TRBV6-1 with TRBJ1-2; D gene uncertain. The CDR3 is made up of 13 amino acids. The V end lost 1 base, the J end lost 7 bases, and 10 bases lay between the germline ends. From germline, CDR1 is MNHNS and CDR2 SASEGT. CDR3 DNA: TGTGCCAGCAGTGAAGGCATGCCAGGTGGCTACACCTTC. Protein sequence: CASSEGMPGGYTF.

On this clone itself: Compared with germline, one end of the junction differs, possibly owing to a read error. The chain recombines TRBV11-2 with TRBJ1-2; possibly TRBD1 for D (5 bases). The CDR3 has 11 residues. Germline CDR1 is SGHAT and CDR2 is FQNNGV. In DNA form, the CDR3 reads TGTGCCAGCAGCTTCCTTCGCCGGGACTACTTC. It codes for CASSFLRRDYF.

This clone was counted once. The CDR3 is CASSESGRAKGYTF. The DNA of the CDR3 is TGTGCCAGCAGTGAATCGGGCAGGGCGAAAGGCTACACCTTC. The chain has TRBV25-1 and TRBJ1-2, with a possible D match to TRBD1 (5 bases). CDR3 length: 14 amino acids. Germline loops: CDR1 MGHDK, CDR2 SYGVNS. Trimming cost V 1 base and J 8 bases, with 14 bases left between them.

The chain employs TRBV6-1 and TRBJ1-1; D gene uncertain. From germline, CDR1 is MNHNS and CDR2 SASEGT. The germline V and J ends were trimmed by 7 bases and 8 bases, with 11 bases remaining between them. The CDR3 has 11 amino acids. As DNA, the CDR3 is TGTGCCAGCAATCCGGGATTGGAAGCTTTCTTT. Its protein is CASNPGLEAFF.

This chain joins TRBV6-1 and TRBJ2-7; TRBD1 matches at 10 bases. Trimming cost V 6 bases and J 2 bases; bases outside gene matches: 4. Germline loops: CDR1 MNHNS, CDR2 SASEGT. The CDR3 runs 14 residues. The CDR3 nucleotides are TGTGCCAGCAGCTTGGGACAGGGGACCTACGAGCAGTACTTC. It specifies CASSLGQGTYEQYF.

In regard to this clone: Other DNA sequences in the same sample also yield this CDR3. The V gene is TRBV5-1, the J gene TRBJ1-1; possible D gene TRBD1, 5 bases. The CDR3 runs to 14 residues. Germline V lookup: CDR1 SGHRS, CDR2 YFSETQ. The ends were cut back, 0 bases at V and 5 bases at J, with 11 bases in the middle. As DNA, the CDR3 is TGCGCCAGCAGCTTGGATAGGGGTCGGACTGAAGCTTTCTTT. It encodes CASSLDRGRTEAFF.

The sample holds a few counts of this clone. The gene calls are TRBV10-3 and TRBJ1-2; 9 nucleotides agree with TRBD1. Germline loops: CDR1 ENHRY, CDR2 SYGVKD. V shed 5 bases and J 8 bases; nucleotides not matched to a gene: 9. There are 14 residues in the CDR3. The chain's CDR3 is CAISNDRGLGGYTF. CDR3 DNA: TGTGCCATCAGTAATGACAGGGGGTTAGGCGGCTACACCTTC.

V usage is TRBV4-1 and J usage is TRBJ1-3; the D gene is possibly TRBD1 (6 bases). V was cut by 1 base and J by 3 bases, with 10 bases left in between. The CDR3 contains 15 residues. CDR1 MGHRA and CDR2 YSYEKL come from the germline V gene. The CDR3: CASSQGTAGGNTIYF. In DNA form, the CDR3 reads TGCGCCAGCAGCCAAGGGACAGCCGGTGGAAACACCATATATTTT.

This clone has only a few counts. In DNA form, the CDR3 reads TGTGCCAGCAGTGGACTAGCGGGGGGTATGGAGACCCAGTACTTC. Translated: CASSGLAGGMETQYF. The J gene is TRBJ2-5, the V gene TRBV2; 13 nucleotides align to TRBD2. CDR3 length: 15 amino acids. CDR1 is SNHLY and CDR2 is FYNNEI in the germline V gene. V shed 4 bases, J shed 5 bases, and the junction held 4 bases outside the gene matches.

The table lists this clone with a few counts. The CDR3 here is CASGRQSYEQYF. CDR3 in DNA: TGTGCTAGTGGTCGACAGTCCTACGAGCAGTACTTC. This chain uses TRBV12-5 with TRBJ2-7; D is possibly TRBD1 (5 bases). Germline loops: CDR1 LGHNT, CDR2 FRNRAP. V was trimmed by 5 bases and J by 1 base, leaving 6 bases between them. The CDR3 is made up of 12 amino acids.

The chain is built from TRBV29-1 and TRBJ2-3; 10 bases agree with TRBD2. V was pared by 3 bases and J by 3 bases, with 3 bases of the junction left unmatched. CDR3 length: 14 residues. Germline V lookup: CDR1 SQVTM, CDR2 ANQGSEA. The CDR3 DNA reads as TGCAGCGTTGATGCTAGCGGGGGAACAGATACGCAGTATTTT. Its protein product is CSVDASGGTDTQYF.

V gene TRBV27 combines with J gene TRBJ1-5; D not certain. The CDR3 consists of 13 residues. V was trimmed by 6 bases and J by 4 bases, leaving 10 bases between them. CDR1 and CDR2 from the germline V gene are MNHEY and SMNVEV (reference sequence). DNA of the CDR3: TGTGCCAGCAGGCACTCTAGAAATCAGCCCCAGCATTTT. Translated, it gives CASRHSRNQPQHF.

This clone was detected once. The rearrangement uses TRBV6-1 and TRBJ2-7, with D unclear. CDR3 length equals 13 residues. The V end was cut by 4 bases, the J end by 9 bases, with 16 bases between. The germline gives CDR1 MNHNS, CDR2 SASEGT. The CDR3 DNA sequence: TGTGCCAGCAGTGGTAGAGGCCCGGAGCTGCAGTACTTC. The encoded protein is CASSGRGPELQYF.

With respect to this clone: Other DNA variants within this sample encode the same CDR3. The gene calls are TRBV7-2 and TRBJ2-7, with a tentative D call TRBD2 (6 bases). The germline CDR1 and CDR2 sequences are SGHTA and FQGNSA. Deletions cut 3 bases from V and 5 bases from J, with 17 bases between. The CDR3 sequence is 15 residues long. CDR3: CASSFRQGGSNEQYF. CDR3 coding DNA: TGTGCCAGCAGCTTCCGGCAGGGAGGTAGTAACGAGCAGTACTTC.

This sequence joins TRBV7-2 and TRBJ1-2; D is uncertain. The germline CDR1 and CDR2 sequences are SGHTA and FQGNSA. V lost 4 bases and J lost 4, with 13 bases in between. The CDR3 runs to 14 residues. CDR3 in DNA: TGTGCCAGCAGCTCAAGGGCAGAGGCCTATGGCTACACCTTC. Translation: CASSSRAEAYGYTF.

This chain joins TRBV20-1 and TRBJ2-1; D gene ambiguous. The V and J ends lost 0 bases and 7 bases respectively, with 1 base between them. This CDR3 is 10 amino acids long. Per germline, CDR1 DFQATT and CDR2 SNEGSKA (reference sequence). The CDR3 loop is CSARENEQFF. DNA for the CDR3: TGCAGTGCTAGAGAAAATGAGCAGTTCTTC.

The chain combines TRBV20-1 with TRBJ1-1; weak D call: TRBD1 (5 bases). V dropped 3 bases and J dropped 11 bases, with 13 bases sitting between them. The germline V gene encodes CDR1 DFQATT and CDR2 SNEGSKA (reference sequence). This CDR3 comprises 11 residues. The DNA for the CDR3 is TGCAGTGCTAGCAGGGCCCTTCGGGCTTTCTTT. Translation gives CSASRALRAFF.

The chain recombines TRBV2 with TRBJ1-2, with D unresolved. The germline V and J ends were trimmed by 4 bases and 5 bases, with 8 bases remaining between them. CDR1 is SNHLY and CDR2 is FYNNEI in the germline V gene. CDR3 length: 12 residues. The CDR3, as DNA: TGTGCCAGCAGTGCGAACAGTTATGGCTACACCTTC. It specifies CASSANSYGYTF. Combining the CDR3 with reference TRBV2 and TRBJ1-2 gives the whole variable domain EPEVTQTPSHQVTQMGQEVILRCVPISNHLYFYWYRQILGQKVEFLVSFYNNEISEKSEIFDDQFSVERPDGSNFTLKIRSTKLEDSAMYFCASSANSYGYTFGSGTRLTVV.

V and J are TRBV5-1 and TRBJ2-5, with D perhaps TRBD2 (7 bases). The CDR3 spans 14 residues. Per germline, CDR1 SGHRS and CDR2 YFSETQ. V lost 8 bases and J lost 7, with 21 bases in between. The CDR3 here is CASRTETSRGTQYF. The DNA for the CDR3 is TGCGCCAGTCGAACAGAGACTAGCAGGGGGACCCAGTACTTC.

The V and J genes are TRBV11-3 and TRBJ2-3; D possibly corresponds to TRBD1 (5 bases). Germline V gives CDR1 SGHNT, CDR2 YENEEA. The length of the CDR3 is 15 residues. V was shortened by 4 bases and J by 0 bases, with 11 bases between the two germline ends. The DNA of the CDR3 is TGTGCCAGCAGCTCTAGTGGGGCTAGCACAGATACGCAGTATTTT. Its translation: CASSSSGASTDTQYF.

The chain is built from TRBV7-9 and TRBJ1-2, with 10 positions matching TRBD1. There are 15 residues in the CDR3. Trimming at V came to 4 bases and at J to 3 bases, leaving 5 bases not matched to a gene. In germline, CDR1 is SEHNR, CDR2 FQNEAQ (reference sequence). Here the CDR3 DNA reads TGTGCCAGCAGCTCCCCCGGGACAGGGGACTATGGCTACACCTTC. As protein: CASSSPGTGDYGYTF.

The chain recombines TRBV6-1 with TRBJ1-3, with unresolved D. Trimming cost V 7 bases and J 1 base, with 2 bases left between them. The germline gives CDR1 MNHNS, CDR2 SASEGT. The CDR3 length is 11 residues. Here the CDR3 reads CASMSGNTIYF. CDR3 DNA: TGTGCCAGCATGTCTGGAAACACCATATATTTT.

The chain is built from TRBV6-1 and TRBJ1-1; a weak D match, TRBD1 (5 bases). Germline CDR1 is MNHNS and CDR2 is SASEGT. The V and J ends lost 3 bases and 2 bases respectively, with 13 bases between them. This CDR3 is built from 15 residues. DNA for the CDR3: TGTGCCAGCAGTGACCGTGGCAGGGCTAACACTGAAGCTTTCTTT. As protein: CASSDRGRANTEAFF.

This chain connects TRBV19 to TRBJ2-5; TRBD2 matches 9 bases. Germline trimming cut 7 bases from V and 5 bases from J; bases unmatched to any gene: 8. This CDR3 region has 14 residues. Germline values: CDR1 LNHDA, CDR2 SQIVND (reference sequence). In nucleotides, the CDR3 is TGTGCCAGTACCCAGCGGGGGGTTGGGGAGACCCAGTACTTC. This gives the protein CASTQRGVGETQYF.

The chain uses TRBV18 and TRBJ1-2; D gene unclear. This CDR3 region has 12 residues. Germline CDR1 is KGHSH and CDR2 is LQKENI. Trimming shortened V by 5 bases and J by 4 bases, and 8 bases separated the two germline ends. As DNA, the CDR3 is TGTGCCAGCTCATTGGACGGCTATGGCTACACCTTC. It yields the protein CASSLDGYGYTF.

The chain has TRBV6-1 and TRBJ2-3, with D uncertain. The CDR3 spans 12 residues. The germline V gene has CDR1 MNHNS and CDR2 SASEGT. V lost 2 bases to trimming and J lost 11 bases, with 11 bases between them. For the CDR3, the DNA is TGTGCCAGCAGTGAAACAGAAACACAGCAGTATTTT. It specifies CASSETETQQYF.

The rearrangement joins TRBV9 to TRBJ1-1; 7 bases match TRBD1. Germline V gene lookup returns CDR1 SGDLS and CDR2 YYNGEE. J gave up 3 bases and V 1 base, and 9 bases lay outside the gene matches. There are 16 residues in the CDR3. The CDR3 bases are TGTGCCAGCAGCGTACATCCGACAGGGTTAGACACTGAAGCTTTCTTT. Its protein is CASSVHPTGLDTEAFF.

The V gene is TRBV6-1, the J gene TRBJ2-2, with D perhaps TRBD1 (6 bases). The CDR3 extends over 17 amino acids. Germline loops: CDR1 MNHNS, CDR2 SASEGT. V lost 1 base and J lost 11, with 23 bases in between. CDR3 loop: CASSEGVQGTGFFELFF. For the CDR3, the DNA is TGTGCCAGCAGTGAAGGGGTACAGGGCACCGGGTTCTTCGAGCTGTTTTTT.

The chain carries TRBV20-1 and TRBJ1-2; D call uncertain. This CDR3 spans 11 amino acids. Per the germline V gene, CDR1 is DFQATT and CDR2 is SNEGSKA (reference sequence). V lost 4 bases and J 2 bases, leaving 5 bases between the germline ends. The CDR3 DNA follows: TGCAGTGCTACCAGGAACTATGGCTACACCTTC. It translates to CSATRNYGYTF.

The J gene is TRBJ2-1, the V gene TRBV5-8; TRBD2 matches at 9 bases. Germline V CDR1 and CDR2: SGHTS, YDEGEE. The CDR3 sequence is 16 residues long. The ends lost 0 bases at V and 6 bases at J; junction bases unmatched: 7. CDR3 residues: CASSLVGTSIPNEQFF. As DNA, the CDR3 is TGTGCCAGCAGCTTGGTGGGGACTAGCATTCCCAATGAGCAGTTCTTC. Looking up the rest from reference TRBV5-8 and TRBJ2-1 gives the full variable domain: EAGVTQSPTHLIKTRGQQATLRCSPISGHTSVYWYQQALGLGLQFLLWYDEGEERNRGNFPPRFSGRQFPNYSSELNVNALELEDSALYLCASSLVGTSIPNEQFFGPGTRLTVL.